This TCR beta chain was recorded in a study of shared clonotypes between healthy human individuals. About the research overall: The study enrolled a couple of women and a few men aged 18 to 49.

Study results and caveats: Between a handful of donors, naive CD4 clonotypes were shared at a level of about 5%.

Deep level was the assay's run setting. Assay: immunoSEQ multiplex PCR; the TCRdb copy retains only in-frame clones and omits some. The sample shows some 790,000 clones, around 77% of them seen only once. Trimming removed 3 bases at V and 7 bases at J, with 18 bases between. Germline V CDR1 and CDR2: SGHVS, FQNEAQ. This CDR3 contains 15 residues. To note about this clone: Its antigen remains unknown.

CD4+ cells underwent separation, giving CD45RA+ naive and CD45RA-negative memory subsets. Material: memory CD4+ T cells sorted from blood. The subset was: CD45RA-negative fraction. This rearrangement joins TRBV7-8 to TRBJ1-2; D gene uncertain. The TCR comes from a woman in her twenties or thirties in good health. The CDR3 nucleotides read TGTGCCAGCAGCTTGACCGGACTGCCTACGGGTGGCTACACCTTC. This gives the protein CASSLTGLPTGGYTF.